The clone carrying this T cell receptor (beta chain) was recorded at least ten times. The antigen is not known. This entry belongs to a study of regulatory T cells in long-lasting Graves disease. With V trimmed by 3 bases and J by 4 bases, 1 base remained unmatched. Looked up from germline, CDR1 is KGHSH and CDR2 is LQKENI. This CDR3 region has 13 residues. Documented time point: newly diagnosed GD, antithyroid drugs for less than 3 months. Generation of the TCR library employed RNA extracted from PBMCs. Overall study findings and caveats: Persistent patients had more shared public clonotypes (under 3,000) than new patients (about 870).

Building of the TCR beta libraries involved iRepertoire HTBI primers and Arm-PCR of CDR3 regions. TCRdb reprocessed the multiplex PCR reads with MiXCR, giving one entry per CDR3 protein. The table lists 450,000 to 650,000 distinct CDR3 sequences, roughly 16% of them singletons, with 20% to 25% in the top ten. These same records also appear under a second study, on T cells in Graves' hyperthyroidism and ophthalmopathy.

The source material was peripheral blood mononuclear cells (PBMCs), sampled at new diagnosis, from a patient treated with antithyroid drugs. This chain connects TRBV18 to TRBJ2-3, with 7 bases lining up with TRBD2. The TCR originated in a woman aged 35-60 years with Graves disease. The CDR3, as DNA: TGTGCCAGCTCACCTCGGGGGGCAGATACGCAGTATTTT. This sequence encodes CASSPRGADTQYF.